This T cell receptor (beta chain) appears in the sequencing data of a study of cytomegalovirus exposure and HLA in healthy donors. Study-wide background: Falling in the Caucasian-associated ancestry cluster were about 80% of under 500 genotyped donors. Study-level points and caveats: Prior analysis indicated that the majority of TCR beta V segments exhibited productivity approximately 87% or approximately 30% of the time. Other equally common chains were less clonally expanded than HLA-associated TCR beta chains, a later analysis showed.

At collection, donors were nominally healthy, but unrecorded immune exposures were probable. For this clone: Its antigen is as yet unknown.

The CDR3 length is 12 residues. Germline CDR1 reads MDHEN; CDR2 reads SYDVKM. V lost 4 bases and J 7 bases, leaving 11 bases between the germline ends. The primer mix had 60 Vbeta and 13 Jbeta primers. Sequencing was performed with immunoSEQ multiplex PCR; in TCRdb, only in-frame clones are kept and a portion is missing. Altogether more than 75,000 clones are present, around 80% being singletons, with the ten largest covering about 2.5%. This sequence originates from a man in his thirties or forties in good health and CMV-seronegative. The chain has TRBV28 and TRBJ2-7; maybe TRBD1 (5 bases). Sequenced input: PBMCs. The CDR3 is CASSSTTDEQYF. CDR3 nucleotide sequence: TGTGCCAGCAGTTCGACGACAGATGAGCAGTACTTC.